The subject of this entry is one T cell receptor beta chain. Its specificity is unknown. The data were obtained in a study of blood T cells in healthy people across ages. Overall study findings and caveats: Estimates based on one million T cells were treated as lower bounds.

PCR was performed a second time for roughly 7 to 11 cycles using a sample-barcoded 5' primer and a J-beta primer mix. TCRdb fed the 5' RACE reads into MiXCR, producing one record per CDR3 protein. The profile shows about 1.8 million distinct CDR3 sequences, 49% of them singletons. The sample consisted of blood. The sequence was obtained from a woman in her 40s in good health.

The chain's CDR3 is CASSLSQGSGYTF. The CDR3 DNA reads TGTGCCAGCAGTTTATCCCAGGGCAGTGGCTACACCTTC. The chain couples TRBV27 to TRBJ1-2; D possibly corresponds to TRBD1 (5 bases). Trimming cost V 0 bases and J 7 bases, with 9 bases left between them. Germline V CDR1 and CDR2: MNHEY, SMNVEV (reference sequence). CDR3 length: 13 residues.